One and the same sample provided the 26 T cell receptor beta chains below, sequenced in a study of blood T cell repertoires in COVID-19. Libraries were prepared by immunoSEQ multiplex PCR; TCRdb keeps only in-frame clonotypes and omits some of them. The sample contains more than 200,000 clones, around 87% of which appear only once. The sample comprised PBMCs or T cells enriched from blood (not recorded which). Receptor source: a woman aged 45-65 years who had recovered from COVID-19.

V usage is TRBV4-1 and J usage is TRBJ2-4, with D perhaps matching TRBD1 (5 bases). Germline V CDR1 and CDR2: MGHRA, YSYEKL. Trimming cost V 4 bases and J 0 bases, with 10 bases left between them. There are 15 residues in the CDR3. CDR3 protein: CASSPRVTAKNIQYF. The CDR3 coding sequence is TGCGCCAGCAGCCCCAGGGTCACAGCCAAAAACATTCAGTACTTC.

J is TRBJ2-2 and V is TRBV5-1; D call uncertain. The CDR3 covers 14 residues. Trimming cost V 4 bases and J 1 base, with 8 bases left between them. CDR1 and CDR2 (germline): SGHRS, YFSETQ. For the CDR3, the DNA is TGCGCCAGCAGCCCGAACTGGAACACCGGGGAGCTGTTTTTT. Translating it yields CASSPNWNTGELFF.

This chain links TRBV18 with TRBJ1-1, with D possibly being TRBD1 (6 bases). This CDR3 spans 15 amino acids. V lost 6 bases and J lost 2, with 16 bases in between. Germline V gene data show CDR1 as KGHSH and CDR2 as LQKENI. The CDR3 sequence is CASSRRTDRNTEAFF. The CDR3 DNA reads as TGTGCCAGCTCTCGACGGACAGACCGTAACACTGAAGCTTTCTTT.

V gene TRBV30 combines with J gene TRBJ1-2; D gene uncertain. Germline CDR1 GTSNPN, CDR2 SVGIG (reference sequence). This CDR3 has 13 amino acids. V was cut by 1 base and J by 1 base, with 7 bases left in between. The CDR3 region is CAWSEQSNYGYTF. The CDR3 coding sequence is TGTGCCTGGAGTGAACAGAGTAACTATGGCTACACCTTC.

The rearrangement uses TRBV30 and TRBJ1-2; perhaps TRBD1 as D (6 bases). The CDR3 is 16 amino acids. Trimming left V 3 bases short and J 2 bases short, with 19 bases between. CDR1 and CDR2 from the germline V gene are GTSNPN and SVGIG (reference sequence). The CDR3 reads CAWRRGRVRGNYGYTF. CDR3 nucleotide sequence: TGTGCCTGGAGGCGTGGTAGAGTCAGGGGAAACTATGGCTACACCTTC.

This clone was recorded only once. The V call is TRBV4-2, the J call TRBJ1-5, with D perhaps matching TRBD1 (5 bases). Trimming left V 4 bases short and J 5 bases short, with 12 bases between. The CDR3 spans 14 residues. Germline V gives CDR1 LGHNA, CDR2 YNFKEQ. CDR3 DNA sequence: TGTGCCAGCAGCCGTCAGGGTCCGGATCAGCCCCAGCATTTT. It translates to CASSRQGPDQPQHF.

In its sample, this clone was seen a few times. V and J are TRBV11-3 and TRBJ2-2; D is perhaps TRBD2 (5 bases). The V gene's germline CDR1 is SGHNT and CDR2 YENEEA. V was trimmed by 4 bases and J by 8 bases, leaving 14 bases between them. This CDR3 has 14 residues. CDR3 amino acids: CASSSGLTRGELFF. DNA of the CDR3: TGTGCCAGCAGCTCCGGACTTACTAGAGGGGAGCTGTTTTTT.

In DNA form, the CDR3 reads TGTGCCAGCAGCTTCGCGGGACTAGCGGGACAAAAGAGGAGTTTCTATGAGCAGTTCTTC. Residues: CASSFAGLAGQKRSFYEQFF. The V call is TRBV5-8, the J call TRBJ2-1; TRBD2 matches 13 bases. Losses at the gene ends were 2 bases for V and 8 bases for J; bases not matched to a gene: 19. The CDR3 is 20 residues long. Looked up from germline, CDR1 is SGHTS and CDR2 is YDEGEE.

This chain joins TRBV3-1 (or the pseudogene TRBV3-2) and TRBJ2-3, with D possibly matching TRBD2 (6 bases). Germline CDR1 is LGHDT and CDR2 is YNNKEL (reference sequence). V lost 5 bases and J 2 bases, leaving 11 bases between the germline ends. The CDR3 runs to 14 residues. The CDR3, as DNA: TGTGCCAGCAGCTCGGGCGGGAACACAGATACGCAGTATTTT. This translates into CASSSGGNTDTQYF.

This chain joins TRBV6-4 and TRBJ1-1; 7 nucleotides line up with TRBD1. Germline V gene data show CDR1 as MRHNA and CDR2 as SNTAGT. V was pared by 6 bases and J by 0 bases, with 4 bases of the junction left unmatched. The CDR3 runs to 14 residues. For the CDR3, the DNA is TGTGCCAGCAGCTTAGGGGGCATGAACACTGAAGCTTTCTTT. Encoded protein: CASSLGGMNTEAFF.

V gene TRBV18 combines with J gene TRBJ2-7; no clear D gene. The CDR3 has 13 residues. Looked up from germline, CDR1 is KGHSH and CDR2 is LQKENI. The germline V and J ends were trimmed by 3 bases and 4 bases, with 10 bases remaining between them. DNA for the CDR3: TGTGCCAGCTCACCTAGCCAAAGTTACGAGCAGTACTTC. It translates to CASSPSQSYEQYF.

The rearrangement joins TRBV11-2 to TRBJ1-1, with 7 bases matching TRBD1. This CDR3 spans 13 amino acids. V lost 5 bases and J lost 4; bases outside the gene matches: 4. Germline CDR1 and CDR2: SGHAT and FQNNGV. The DNA of the CDR3 is TGTGCCAGCAGCGAGACAGGGAGCACTGAAGCTTTCTTT. It codes for CASSETGSTEAFF.

The J gene is TRBJ2-3, the V gene TRBV27; 8 nucleotides line up with TRBD1. Germline CDR1 reads MNHEY; CDR2 reads SMNVEV (reference sequence). Losses at the gene ends were 3 bases for V and 4 bases for J; bases not matched to a gene: 6. There are 15 residues in the CDR3. The CDR3 nucleotides read TGTGCCAGCAGTTTCACAGGGGGTAGGTCAGATACGCAGTATTTT. Its translation is CASSFTGGRSDTQYF.

The DNA of the CDR3 is TGCAGTGCTAGTGTAACCGGGACTAGCGGGGGCAATGAGCAGTTCTTC. Translation gives CSASVTGTSGGNEQFF. The gene calls are TRBV20-1 and TRBJ2-1; TRBD2 agrees at 14 bases. The J segment lost 6 bases and the V segment lost 3 bases, leaving 7 bases of the junction unmatched. Germline loops: CDR1 DFQATT, CDR2 SNEGSKA (reference sequence). There are 16 residues in the CDR3.

A few counts support this clone. The CDR3 loop reads CASSQGRTTYEQYF. As DNA, the CDR3 is TGTGCCAGCAGCCAAGGGAGAACTACCTACGAGCAGTACTTC. The rearrangement uses TRBV3-1 (or the pseudogene TRBV3-2) and TRBJ2-7; D call uncertain. CDR1 is LGHDT and CDR2 is YNNKEL in the germline V gene (reference sequence). CDR3 size: 14 residues. Trimming stripped 1 base from V and 2 bases from J, with 9 bases between.

This chain joins TRBV5-5 and TRBJ2-3; 7 positions match TRBD2. The CDR3 is 16 amino acids. Germline V gene lookup returns CDR1 SGHKS and CDR2 YYEKEE (reference sequence). V dropped 4 bases and J dropped 7; count of bases not matched to a gene: 15. CDR3 DNA: TGTGCCAGCAGCCTGGGAGGGGCGACTAGTATCAATACGCAGTATTTT. This sequence encodes CASSLGGATSINTQYF.

V is TRBV11-2 and J is TRBJ2-5; the match to TRBD2 covers 9 bases. The CDR3 extends over 16 amino acids. Germline assignment: CDR1 SGHAT and CDR2 FQNNGV. V lost 5 bases to trimming and J lost 2 bases; unmatched junction nucleotides: 9. The CDR3 spells CASSLGTSNIQETQYF. Here the CDR3 DNA reads TGTGCCAGCAGCCTCGGGACTAGCAATATACAAGAGACCCAGTACTTC. Based on the CDR3 plus reference TRBV11-2 and TRBJ2-5, the full variable domain is EAGVAQSPRYKIIEKRQSVAFWCNPISGHATLYWYQQILGQGPKLLIQFQNNGVVDDSQLPKDRFSAERLKGVDSTLKIQPAKLEDSAVYLCASSLGTSNIQETQYFGPGTRLLVL.

CDR3: CASSYPRDWLAGLQETQYF. The CDR3 nucleotides are TGTGCCAGCAGTTACCCTAGAGACTGGCTAGCGGGACTACAAGAGACCCAGTACTTC. The chain is built from TRBV6-2 or TRBV6-3 and TRBJ2-5, with 9 bases identical to TRBD2. The CDR3 contains 19 residues. CDR1 MNHEY and CDR2 SVGEGT come from the germline V gene. The V and J ends lost 2 bases and 2 bases, in that order; junction bases with no gene match: 15.

Regarding this clone: The junction departs from the called germline gene at one end, perhaps through a read error. The V and J genes are TRBV29-1 and TRBJ2-7, with D possibly matching TRBD2 (5 bases). This CDR3 contains 12 residues. Germline V gives CDR1 SQVTM, CDR2 ANQGSEA. The CDR3 nucleotides are TGCAGCGTGGAAGGATCGGGGTACGAGCAGTACTTC. Its protein product is CSVEGSGYEQYF.

The chain links TRBV15 to TRBJ1-5, with 10 bases fitting TRBD1. CDR3 size: 15 residues. V lost 9 bases and J lost 7; bases outside the gene matches: 12. In germline, CDR1 is LNHNV, CDR2 YYDKDF (reference sequence). The CDR3 loop reads CATQPGTGDVQPQHF. DNA of the CDR3: TGTGCCACTCAACCCGGGACAGGGGATGTCCAGCCCCAGCATTTT. Together with reference TRBV15 and TRBJ1-5, the CDR3 gives the full variable domain: DAMVIQNPRYQVTQFGKPVTLSCSQTLNHNVMYWYQQKSSQAPKLLFHYYDKDFNNEADTPDNFQSRRPNTSFCFLDIRSPGLGDTAMYLCATQPGTGDVQPQHFGDGTRLSIL.

The table lists this clone with a few counts. This chain connects TRBV27 to TRBJ1-4; D gene ambiguous. Germline V gene sequence: CDR1 MNHEY, CDR2 SMNVEV (reference sequence). Trimming cost V 5 bases and J 0 bases, with 4 bases left between them. This CDR3 is 13 amino acids long. The CDR3 region is CASSRATNEKLFF. CDR3 DNA sequence: TGTGCCAGCAGTCGGGCAACTAATGAAAAACTGTTTTTT.

This clone was recorded a few times. The genes are TRBV6-6 and TRBJ1-6, with D perhaps matching TRBD1 (5 bases). CDR3 length: 14 amino acids. Trimming left V 5 bases short and J 5 bases short, with 10 bases between. Germline loops: CDR1 MNHNY, CDR2 SVGAGI (reference sequence). The CDR3 region is CASSLQGNNSPLHF. CDR3 DNA: TGTGCCAGCAGTCTTCAGGGCAATAATTCACCCCTCCACTTT.

The genes are TRBV18 and TRBJ2-1, with TRBD2 identical over 11 bases. This CDR3 has 15 residues. The germline CDR1 and CDR2 sequences are KGHSH and LQKENI. Trimming at V came to 5 bases and at J to 6 bases, leaving 6 bases not matched to a gene. In nucleotides, the CDR3 is TGTGCCAGCTCATCACTAGCGGGAGTTTTCAATGAGCAGTTCTTC. Translating gives CASSSLAGVFNEQFF.

A few counts support this clone. V is TRBV5-1 and J is TRBJ2-2, with TRBD2 as a possible D gene (6 bases). The CDR3 spans 15 residues. Trimming pared 4 bases from V and 0 bases from J, leaving 10 bases between. Per germline, CDR1 SGHRS and CDR2 YFSETQ. For the CDR3, the DNA is TGCGCCAGCAGCACCGGACTATCGAACACCGGGGAGCTGTTTTTT. Encoded protein: CASSTGLSNTGELFF.

The gene calls are TRBV9 and TRBJ2-1; possible D gene TRBD1, 6 bases. The CDR3 spans 14 residues. Germline V CDR1 and CDR2: SGDLS, YYNGEE. The V and J ends lost 4 bases and 4 bases respectively, with 12 bases between them. As DNA, the CDR3 is TGTGCCAGCAGCCCCCGGGACATTTACAATGAGCAGTTCTTC. This encodes CASSPRDIYNEQFF.

J is TRBJ2-1 and V is TRBV4-2; 14 positions match TRBD2. The junction had 9 bases not matched to a gene; V was cut back by 4 bases and J by 7 bases. The CDR3 extends over 17 amino acids. CDR1 and CDR2 from the germline V gene are LGHNA and YNFKEQ. In DNA form, the CDR3 reads TGTGCCAGCAGCCCGGAGGCTGGGACTAGCGGGAGTAATGAGCAGTTCTTC. This gives the protein CASSPEAGTSGSNEQFF.